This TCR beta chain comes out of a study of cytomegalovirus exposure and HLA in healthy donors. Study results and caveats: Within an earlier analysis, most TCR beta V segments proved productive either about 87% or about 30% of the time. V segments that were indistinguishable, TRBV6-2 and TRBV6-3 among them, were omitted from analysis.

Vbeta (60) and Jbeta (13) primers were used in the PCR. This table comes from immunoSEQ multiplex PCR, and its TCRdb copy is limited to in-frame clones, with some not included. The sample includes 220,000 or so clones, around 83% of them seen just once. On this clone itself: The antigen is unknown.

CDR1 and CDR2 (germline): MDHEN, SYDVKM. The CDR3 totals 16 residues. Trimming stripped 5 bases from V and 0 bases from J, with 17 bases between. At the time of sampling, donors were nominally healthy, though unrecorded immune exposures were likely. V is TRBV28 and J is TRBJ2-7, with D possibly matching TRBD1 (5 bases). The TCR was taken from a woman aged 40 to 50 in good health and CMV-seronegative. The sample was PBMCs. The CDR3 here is CASSPASTESSYEQYF. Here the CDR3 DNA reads TGTGCCAGCAGTCCGGCCTCGACAGAAAGCTCCTACGAGCAGTACTTC.